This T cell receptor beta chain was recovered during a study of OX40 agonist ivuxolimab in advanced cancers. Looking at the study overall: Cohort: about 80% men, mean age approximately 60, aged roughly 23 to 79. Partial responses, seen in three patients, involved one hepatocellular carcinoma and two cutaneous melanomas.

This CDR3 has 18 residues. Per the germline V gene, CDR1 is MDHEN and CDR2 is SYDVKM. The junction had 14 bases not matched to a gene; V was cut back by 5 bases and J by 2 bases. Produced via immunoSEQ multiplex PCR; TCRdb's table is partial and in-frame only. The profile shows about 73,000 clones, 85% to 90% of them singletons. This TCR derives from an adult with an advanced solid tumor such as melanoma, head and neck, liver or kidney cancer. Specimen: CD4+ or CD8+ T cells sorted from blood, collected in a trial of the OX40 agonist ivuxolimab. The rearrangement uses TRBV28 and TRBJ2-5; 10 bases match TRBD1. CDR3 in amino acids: CASSPYPWTGGIQETQYF. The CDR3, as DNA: TGTGCCAGCAGTCCCTATCCCTGGACAGGGGGAATTCAAGAGACCCAGTACTTC.